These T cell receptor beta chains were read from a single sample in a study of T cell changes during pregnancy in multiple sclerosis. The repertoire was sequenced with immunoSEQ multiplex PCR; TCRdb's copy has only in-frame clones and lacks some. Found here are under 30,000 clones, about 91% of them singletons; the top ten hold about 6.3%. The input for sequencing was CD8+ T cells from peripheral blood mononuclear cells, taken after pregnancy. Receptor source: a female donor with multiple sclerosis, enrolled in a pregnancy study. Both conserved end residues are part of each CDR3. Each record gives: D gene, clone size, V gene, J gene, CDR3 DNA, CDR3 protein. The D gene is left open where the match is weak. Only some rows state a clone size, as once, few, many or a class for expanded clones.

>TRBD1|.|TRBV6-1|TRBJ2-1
TGTGCCAGCAGTCAAGGACAGGATGCTTACTACAATGAGCAGTTCTTC
CASSQGQDAYYNEQFF
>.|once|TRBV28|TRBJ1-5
TGTGCCACCACCCCCCCAGGGGCCCAGCCCCAGCATTTT
CATTPPGAQPQHF
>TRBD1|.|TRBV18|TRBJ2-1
TGTGCCAGCTCACCGCCCAACAGGGGGCGAAATGAGCAGTTCTTC
CASSPPNRGRNEQFF
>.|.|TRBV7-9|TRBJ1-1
TGTGCCAGCGGTGCGGGCGGGACTGAAGCTTTCTTT
CASGAGGTEAFF
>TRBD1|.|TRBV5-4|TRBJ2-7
TGTGCCAGCAGCCCATGGACAGGGACAGTCGAGCAGTACTTC
CASSPWTGTVEQYF
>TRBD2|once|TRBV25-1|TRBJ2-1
TGTGCCAGCAGTGAACATGGCGGGACTAGCGGGAGTCCCTATGAGCAGTTCTTC
CASSEHGGTSGSPYEQFF
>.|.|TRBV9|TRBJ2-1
TGTGCCAGCGATAATACAGGATATTCTTACAATGAGCAGTTCTTC
CASDNTGYSYNEQFF
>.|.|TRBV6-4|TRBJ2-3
TGTGCCAGCAGTGACTCCGGGGAAAGCACAGATACGCAGTATTTT
CASSDSGESTDTQYF
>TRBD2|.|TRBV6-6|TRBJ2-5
TGTGCCAGCAGTAGTGGTGGTAGCGGGGGGCCGGAGACCCAGTACTTC
CASSSGGSGGPETQYF
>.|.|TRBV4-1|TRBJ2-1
TGCGCCAGCAGCCTAAACTTCCCCGGCGGCTACAATGAGCAGTTCTTC
CASSLNFPGGYNEQFF
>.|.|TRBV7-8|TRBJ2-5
TGTGCCAGCAGCTTTCTCCCCAGGGAAACGAAAGAGACCCAGTACTTC
CASSFLPRETKETQYF
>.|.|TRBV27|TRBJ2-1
TGTGCCAGCAGTTTATCGGGGAGCATACCCTACAATGAGCAGTTCTTC
CASSLSGSIPYNEQFF
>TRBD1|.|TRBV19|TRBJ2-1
TGTGCCAGTAGTCCGGACAGGGAGTCCTACAATGAGCAGTTCTTC
CASSPDRESYNEQFF
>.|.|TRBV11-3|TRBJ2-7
TGTGCCAGCAGCTTAACGTGGGCAACCTACGAGCAGTACTTC
CASSLTWATYEQYF
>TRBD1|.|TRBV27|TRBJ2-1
TGTGCCAGCAGCCTAACAGGGGTCGATGAGCAGTTCTTC
CASSLTGVDEQFF
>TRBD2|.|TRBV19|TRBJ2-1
TGTGCCAGTAGTATAGGGGCGGGAGGCAATGAGCAGTTCTTC
CASSIGAGGNEQFF
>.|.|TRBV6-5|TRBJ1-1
TGTGCCAGCAGTCCCTCCGGTCCCGGGAACACTGAAGCTTTCTTT
CASSPSGPGNTEAFF
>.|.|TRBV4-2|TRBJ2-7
TGTGCCAGCAGCCAAGAGGCAGGTACTAGCTCCTACGAGCAGTACTTC
CASSQEAGTSSYEQYF
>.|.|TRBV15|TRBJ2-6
TGTGCCACCAGCAGGGGCCCTTTAGAAGATGGGGCCAACGTCCTGACTTTC
CATSRGPLEDGANVLTF
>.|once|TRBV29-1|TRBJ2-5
TGCAGCGTTGATGTGGGAGCTCTGGAGACCCAGTACTTC
CSVDVGALETQYF
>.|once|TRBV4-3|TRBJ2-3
TGCGCCAGCAGCCAAGACTTCTACACAGATACGCAGTATTTT
CASSQDFYTDTQYF
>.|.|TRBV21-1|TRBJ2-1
TGTGCCAGCAGCACCCGACAGGTTCACAATGAGCAGTTCTTC
CASSTRQVHNEQFF
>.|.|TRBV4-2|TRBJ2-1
TGTGCCAGCAGCCTGACTAATGAGCAGTTCTTC
CASSLTNEQFF
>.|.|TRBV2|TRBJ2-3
TGTGCCACCCCCACCGCTGGAGCAAGGACAGATACGCAGTATTTT
CATPTAGARTDTQYF
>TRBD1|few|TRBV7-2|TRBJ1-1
TGTGCCAGCAGCTCGGACAGGGACCGCTACACTGAAGCTTTCTTT
CASSSDRDRYTEAFF
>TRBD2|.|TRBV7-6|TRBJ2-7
TGTGCCAGCAGCTTAGGCGGGAGGCAATACGAGCAGTACTTC
CASSLGGRQYEQYF
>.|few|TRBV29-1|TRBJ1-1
TGCAGCGCCATAGATGGTGGCACTGAAGCTTTCTTT
CSAIDGGTEAFF
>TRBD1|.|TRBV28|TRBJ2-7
TGTGCCAGCAGACCGGGACAGACATACGAGCAGTACTTC
CASRPGQTYEQYF
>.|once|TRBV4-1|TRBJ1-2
TGCGCCAGCAGCCAACAAGGGGGTCGGGGCTACACCTTC
CASSQQGGRGYTF
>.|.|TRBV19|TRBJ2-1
TGTGCCAGTAGTACAAACTCCTACAATGAGCAGTTCTTC
CASSTNSYNEQFF
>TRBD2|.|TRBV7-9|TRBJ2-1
TGTGCCAGCAGCGAAACCGGGACTAGAGAGCAGTTCTTC
CASSETGTREQFF
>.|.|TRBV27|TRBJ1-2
TGTGCCAGCAGTTTTAAGGGGGTAGGAGGCTACACCTTC
CASSFKGVGGYTF
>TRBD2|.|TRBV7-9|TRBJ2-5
TGTGCCAGCAGTTATCCTAGCGGGAGTACATTAGACTTC
CASSYPSGSTLDF
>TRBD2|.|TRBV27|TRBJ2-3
TGTGCCAGCAGTCCTCTAGCGGGAGCTTTGGATACGCAGTATTTT
CASSPLAGALDTQYF
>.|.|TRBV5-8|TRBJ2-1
TGTGCCAGCAGCTCCGGGACTCCTCTTTACAATGAGCAGTTCTTC
CASSSGTPLYNEQFF